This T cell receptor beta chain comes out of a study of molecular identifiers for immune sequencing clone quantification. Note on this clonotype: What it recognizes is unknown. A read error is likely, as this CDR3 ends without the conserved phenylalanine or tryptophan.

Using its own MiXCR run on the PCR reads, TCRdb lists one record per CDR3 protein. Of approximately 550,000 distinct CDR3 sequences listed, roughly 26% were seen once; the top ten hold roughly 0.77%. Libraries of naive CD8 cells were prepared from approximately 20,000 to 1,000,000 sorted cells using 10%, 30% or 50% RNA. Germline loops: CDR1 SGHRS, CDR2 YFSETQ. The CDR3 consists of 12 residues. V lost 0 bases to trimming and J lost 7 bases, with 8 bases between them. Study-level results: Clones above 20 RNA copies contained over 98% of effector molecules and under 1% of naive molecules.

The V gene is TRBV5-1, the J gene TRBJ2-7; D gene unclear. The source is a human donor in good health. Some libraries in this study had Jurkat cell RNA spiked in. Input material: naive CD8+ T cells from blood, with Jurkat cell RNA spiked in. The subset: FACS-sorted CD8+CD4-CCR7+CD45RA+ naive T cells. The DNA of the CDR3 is TGCGCCAGCAGCTTGGACCTTGGGGAGCAGTACCTC. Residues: CASSLDLGEQYL.